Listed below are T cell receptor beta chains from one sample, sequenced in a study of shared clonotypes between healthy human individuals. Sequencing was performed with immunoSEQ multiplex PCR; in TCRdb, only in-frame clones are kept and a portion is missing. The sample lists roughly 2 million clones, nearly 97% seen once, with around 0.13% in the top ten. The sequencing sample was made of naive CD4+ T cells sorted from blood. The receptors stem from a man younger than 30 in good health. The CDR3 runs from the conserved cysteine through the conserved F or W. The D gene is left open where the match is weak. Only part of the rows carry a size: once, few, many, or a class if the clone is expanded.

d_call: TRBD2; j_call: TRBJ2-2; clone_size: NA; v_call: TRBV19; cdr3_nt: TGTGCCAGTAGGGTTAGCGGGAGAACCGGGGAGCTGTTTTTT; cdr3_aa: CASRVSGRTGELFF
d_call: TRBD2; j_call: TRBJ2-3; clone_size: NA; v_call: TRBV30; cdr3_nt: TGTGCCTGGATCCCGGGAGGGGCCCCCACAGATACGCAGTATTTT; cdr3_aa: CAWIPGGAPTDTQYF
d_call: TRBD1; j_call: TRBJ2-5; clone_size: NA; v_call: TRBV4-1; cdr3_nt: TGCGCCAGCAGCCAAGCGGACAGGGTGGGCGAGACCCAGTACTTC; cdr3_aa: CASSQADRVGETQYF
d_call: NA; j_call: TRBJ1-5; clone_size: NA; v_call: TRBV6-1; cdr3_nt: TGTGCCAGCAGTGCCGTGGGGGCCCGGGCGTTGGAGCCCCAGCATTTT; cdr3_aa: CASSAVGARALEPQHF
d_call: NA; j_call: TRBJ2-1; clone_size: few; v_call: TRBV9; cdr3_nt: TGTGCCAGCAGCGTAGACCCCGGGAGCGGGTACAATGAGCAGTTCTTC; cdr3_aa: CASSVDPGSGYNEQFF
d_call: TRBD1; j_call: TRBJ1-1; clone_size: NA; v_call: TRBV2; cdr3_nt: TGTGCCAGCAGTGACAGGGGGAAGAACACTGAAGCTTTCTTT; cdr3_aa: CASSDRGKNTEAFF
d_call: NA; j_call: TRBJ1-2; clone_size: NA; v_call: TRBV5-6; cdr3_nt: TGTGCCAGCAGAGAGGACGGGAACTATGGCTACACCTTC; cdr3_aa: CASREDGNYGYTF
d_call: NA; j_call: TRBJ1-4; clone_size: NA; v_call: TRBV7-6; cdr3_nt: TGTGCCAGCAGCTTAGCCTCAGGACAGCTCAATGAAAAACTGTTTTTT; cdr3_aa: CASSLASGQLNEKLFF
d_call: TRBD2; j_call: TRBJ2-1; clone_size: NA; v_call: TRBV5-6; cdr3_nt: TGTGCCAGCAGCTTGACTAGCGGGAGTGTATACAATGAGCAGTTCTTC; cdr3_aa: CASSLTSGSVYNEQFF
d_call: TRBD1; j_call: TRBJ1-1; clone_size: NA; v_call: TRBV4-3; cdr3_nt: TGCGCCAGCAGCCTCCGGGGACAGGGTGAAGCTTTCTTT; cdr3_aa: CASSLRGQGEAFF
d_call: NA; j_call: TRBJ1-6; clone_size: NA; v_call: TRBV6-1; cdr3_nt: TGTGCCAGCAGTGAAGATCAGGCCGCTAATTCACCCCTCCACTTT; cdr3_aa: CASSEDQAANSPLHF
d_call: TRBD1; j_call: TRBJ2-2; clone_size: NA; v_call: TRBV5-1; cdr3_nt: TGCGCCAGCAGCTCGGCCGGGACAGCAAACACCGGGGAGCTGTTTTTT; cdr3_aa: CASSSAGTANTGELFF
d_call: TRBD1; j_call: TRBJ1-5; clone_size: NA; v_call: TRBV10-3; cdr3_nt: TGTGCCATCAGTGAGTCGCTGATGACAGGGACCAATCAGCCCCAGCATTTT; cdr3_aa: CAISESLMTGTNQPQHF
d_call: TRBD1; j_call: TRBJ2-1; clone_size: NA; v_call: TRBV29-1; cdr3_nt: TGCAGCGTTGGAGGGGACAGGGGGCTGGATGAGCAGTTCTTC; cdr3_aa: CSVGGDRGLDEQFF
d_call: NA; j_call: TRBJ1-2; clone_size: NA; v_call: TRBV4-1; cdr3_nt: TGCGCCAGCAGCTCACAGCGGACGGGGGGCTACACCTTC; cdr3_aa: CASSSQRTGGYTF
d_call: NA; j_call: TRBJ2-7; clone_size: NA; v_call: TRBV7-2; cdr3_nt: TGTGCCAGCAGCTACAAAACGGGGGGCGCGTACGAGCAGTACTTC; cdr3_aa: CASSYKTGGAYEQYF
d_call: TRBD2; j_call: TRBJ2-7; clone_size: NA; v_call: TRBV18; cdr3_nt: TGTGCCAGCTCACCAACTAGCGGGTTCTACGAGCAGTACTTC; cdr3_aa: CASSPTSGFYEQYF
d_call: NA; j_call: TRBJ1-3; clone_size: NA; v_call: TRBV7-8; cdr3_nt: TGTGCCAGCAGCACAGGAAACACCATATATTTT; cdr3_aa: CASSTGNTIYF
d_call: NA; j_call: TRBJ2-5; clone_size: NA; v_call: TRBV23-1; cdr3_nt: TGCGCCAGCAGTCAATGCCCCGGACTCCCAGAGACCCAGTACTTC; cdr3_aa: CASSQCPGLPETQYF
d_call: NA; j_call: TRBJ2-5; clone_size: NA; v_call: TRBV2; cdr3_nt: TGTGCCAGCAGTGATAGGGCGGAGACCCAGTACTTC; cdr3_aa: CASSDRAETQYF
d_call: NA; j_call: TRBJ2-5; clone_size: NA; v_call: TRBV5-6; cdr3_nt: TGTGCCAGCAGCTTGTACAACCAAGAGACCCAGTACTTC; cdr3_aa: CASSLYNQETQYF
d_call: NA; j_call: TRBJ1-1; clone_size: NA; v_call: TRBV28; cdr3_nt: TGTGCCAGCGGGCAAGGCCAGCTGAAGAACACTGAAGCTTTCTTT; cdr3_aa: CASGQGQLKNTEAFF
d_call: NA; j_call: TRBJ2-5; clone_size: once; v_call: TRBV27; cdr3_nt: TGTGCCAGCACCCAAAGGGCACACCCGGGAGAGACCCAGTACTTC; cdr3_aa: CASTQRAHPGETQYF
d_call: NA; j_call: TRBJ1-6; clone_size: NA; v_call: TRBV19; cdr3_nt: TGTGCCAGTAGTATAGCGAGGTATAATTCACCCCTCCACTTT; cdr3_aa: CASSIARYNSPLHF
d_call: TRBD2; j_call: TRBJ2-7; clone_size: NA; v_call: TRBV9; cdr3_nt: TGTGCCAGCAGCGTGGGGGCTAGCGGGAAGGTAGGGTCCTACGAGCAGTACTTC; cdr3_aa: CASSVGASGKVGSYEQYF
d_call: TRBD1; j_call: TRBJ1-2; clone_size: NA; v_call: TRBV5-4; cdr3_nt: TGTGCCAGCAGACGACAGGGGGAATATGGCTACACCTTC; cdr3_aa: CASRRQGEYGYTF
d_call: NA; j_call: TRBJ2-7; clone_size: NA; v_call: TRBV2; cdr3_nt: TGTGCCAGCAGGGACCCTCAGGGGGGACCTTACGAGCAGTACTTC; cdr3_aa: CASRDPQGGPYEQYF
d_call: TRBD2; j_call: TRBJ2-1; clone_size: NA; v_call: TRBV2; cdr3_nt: TGTGCCAGCATCGGTGAAGCTAGCGGTAGTGAGCAGTTCTTC; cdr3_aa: CASIGEASGSEQFF
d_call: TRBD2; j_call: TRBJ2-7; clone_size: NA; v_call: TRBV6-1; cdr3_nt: TGTGCCAGCACCATACTAGCGGGGAGCCTCTACGAGCAGTACTTC; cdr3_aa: CASTILAGSLYEQYF
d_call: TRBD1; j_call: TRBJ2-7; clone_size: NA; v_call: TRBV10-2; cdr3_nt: TGCGCCAGCAGTGAAGGGGACAGGGGGCCAGCGGCCCTCTCCTACGAGCAGTACTTC; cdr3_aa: CASSEGDRGPAALSYEQYF
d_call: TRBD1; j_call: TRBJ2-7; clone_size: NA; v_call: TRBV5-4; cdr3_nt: TGTGCCAGCAGCCGGGACAGAAACTCCTACGAGCAGTACTTC; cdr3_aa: CASSRDRNSYEQYF
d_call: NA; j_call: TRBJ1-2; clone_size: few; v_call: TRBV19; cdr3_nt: TGTGCCAGTAGTATATCGGGATCTCCTAACTATGGCTACACCTTC; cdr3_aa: CASSISGSPNYGYTF
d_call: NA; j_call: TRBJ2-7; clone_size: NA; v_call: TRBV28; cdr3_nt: TGTGCCAGCAGTTTATCCCGGACCTTACTCTCCGAGCAGTACTTC; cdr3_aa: CASSLSRTLLSEQYF
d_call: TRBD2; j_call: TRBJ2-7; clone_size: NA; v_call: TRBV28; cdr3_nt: TGTGCCAGCAGTTCCTGGACTAGCTGGAGTGAGCAGTACTTC; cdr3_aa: CASSSWTSWSEQYF
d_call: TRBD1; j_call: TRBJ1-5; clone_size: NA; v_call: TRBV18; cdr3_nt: TGTGCCAGCTCACCAAACAGGGGAGGTCAGCCCCAGCATTTT; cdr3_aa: CASSPNRGGQPQHF
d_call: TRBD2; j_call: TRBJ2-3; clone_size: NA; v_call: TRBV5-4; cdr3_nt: TGTGCCAGCAGCCTAGCGGGGGGGGTCACAGATACGCAGTATTTT; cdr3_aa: CASSLAGGVTDTQYF
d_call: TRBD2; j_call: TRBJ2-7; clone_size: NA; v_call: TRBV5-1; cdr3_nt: TGCGCCAGCAGCAGCTGGGACTACTCCTACGAGCAGTACTTC; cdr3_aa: CASSSWDYSYEQYF
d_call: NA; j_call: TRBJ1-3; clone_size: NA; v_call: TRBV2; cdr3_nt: TGTGCCAGCAGGGAGGGGGTAGTCCCTGGAAACACCATATATTTT; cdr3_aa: CASREGVVPGNTIYF
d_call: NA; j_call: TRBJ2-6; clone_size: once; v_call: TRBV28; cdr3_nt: TGTGCCAGCAGTTTAGGGGGGGCCGTCTCTGGGGCCAACGTCCTGACTTTC; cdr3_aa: CASSLGGAVSGANVLTF
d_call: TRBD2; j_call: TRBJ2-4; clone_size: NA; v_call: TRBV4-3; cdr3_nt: TGCGCCAGCATCATAGCGGGAGCCAAAAACATTCAGTACTTC; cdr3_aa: CASIIAGAKNIQYF
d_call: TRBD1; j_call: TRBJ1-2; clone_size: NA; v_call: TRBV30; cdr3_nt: TGTGCCTGGACCACGGGACAGGGAACGCTGAACTATGGCTACACCTTC; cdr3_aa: CAWTTGQGTLNYGYTF